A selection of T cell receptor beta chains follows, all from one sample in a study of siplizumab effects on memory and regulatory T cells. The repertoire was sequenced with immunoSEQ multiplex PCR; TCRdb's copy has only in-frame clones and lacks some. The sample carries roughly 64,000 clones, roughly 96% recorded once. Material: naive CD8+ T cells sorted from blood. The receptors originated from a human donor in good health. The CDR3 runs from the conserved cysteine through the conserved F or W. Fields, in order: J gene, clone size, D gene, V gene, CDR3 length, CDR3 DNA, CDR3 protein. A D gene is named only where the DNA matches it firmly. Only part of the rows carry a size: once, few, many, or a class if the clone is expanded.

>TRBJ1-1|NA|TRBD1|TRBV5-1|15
TGCGCCAGCAGCCCTAGGGGGCCAATGAACACTGAAGCTTTCTTT
CASSPRGPMNTEAFF
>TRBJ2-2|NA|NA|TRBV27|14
TGTGCCAGCAGTTTTGGGGGGAACACCGGGGAGCTGTTTTTT
CASSFGGNTGELFF
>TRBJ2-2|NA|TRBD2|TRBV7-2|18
TGTGCCAGCAGCTCGCCCTCTCTAGCGGGGGGGCGAACCGGGGAGCTGTTTTTT
CASSSPSLAGGRTGELFF
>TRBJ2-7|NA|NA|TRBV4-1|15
TGCGCCAGCAGCCAAGCGACAGGTACTCCCTACGAGCAGTACTTC
CASSQATGTPYEQYF
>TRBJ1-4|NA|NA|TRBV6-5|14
TGTGCCAGCAGTTATACGGGGGGAGATGAAAAACTGTTTTTT
CASSYTGGDEKLFF
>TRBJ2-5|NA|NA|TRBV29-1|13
TGCAGCGTTGAAGCAGGGGCGCAAGAGACCCAGTACTTC
CSVEAGAQETQYF
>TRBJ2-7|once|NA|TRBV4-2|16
TGTGCCAGCAGCCAAGAGCAGTTAGGGACGGCATACGAGCAGTACTTC
CASSQEQLGTAYEQYF
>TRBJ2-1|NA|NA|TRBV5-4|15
TGTGCCAGCAGCTTCCCCGTCAGCTCCTACAATGAGCAGTTCTTC
CASSFPVSSYNEQFF
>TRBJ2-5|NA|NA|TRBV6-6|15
TGTGCCAGCAGTTACTCCCTTCTATCCTCGGAGACCCAGTACTTC
CASSYSLLSSETQYF
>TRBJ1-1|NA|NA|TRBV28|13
TGTGCCAGCAGCCTAGCGGGGGGCACTGAAGCTTTCTTT
CASSLAGGTEAFF
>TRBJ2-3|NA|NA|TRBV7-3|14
TGTGCCAGCAGCTCGGGACTGAACACAGATACGCAGTATTTT
CASSSGLNTDTQYF
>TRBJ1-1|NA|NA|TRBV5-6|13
TGTGCCAGCAGCCAGGGACCCTACACTGAAGCTTTCTTT
CASSQGPYTEAFF
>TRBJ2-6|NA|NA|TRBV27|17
TGTGCCAGCAGTTCAGGGTTAACACTCTCTGGGGCCAACGTCCTGACTTTC
CASSSGLTLSGANVLTF
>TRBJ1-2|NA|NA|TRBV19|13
TGTGCCAGTAGTATGGCTGTAAACTATGGCTACACCTTC
CASSMAVNYGYTF
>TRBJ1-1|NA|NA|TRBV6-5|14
TGTGCCAGCAGTTACGTATCGGGGGCCCCTGAAGCTTTCTTT
CASSYVSGAPEAFF
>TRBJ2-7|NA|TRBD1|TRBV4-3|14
TGCGCCAGCAGCCCGGACAGGACCTCCTACGAGCAGTACTTC
CASSPDRTSYEQYF
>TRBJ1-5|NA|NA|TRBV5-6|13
TGTGCCAGCAGCTTGGGGGAGGATCAGCCCCAGCATTTT
CASSLGEDQPQHF
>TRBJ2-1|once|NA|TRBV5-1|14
TGCGCCAGCAGCCCTCCGGCCATTAGCAATGAGCAGTTCTTC
CASSPPAISNEQFF
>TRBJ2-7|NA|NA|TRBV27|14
TGTGCCAGCAGTTGGGGGGACAGCGAAGGCGAGCAGTACTTC
CASSWGDSEGEQYF
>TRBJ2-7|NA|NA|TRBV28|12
TGTGCCAGCAGGAAGACGGACTACGAGCAGTACTTC
CASRKTDYEQYF
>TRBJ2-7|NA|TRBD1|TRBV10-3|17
TGTGCCATCAGTCTCTTGGGGGGGGACAGGGCCCCCTACGAGCAGTACTTC
CAISLLGGDRAPYEQYF
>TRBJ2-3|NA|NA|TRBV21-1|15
TGTGCCAGCAGCAAAGGGACCCGAGGGACAGATACGCAGTATTTT
CASSKGTRGTDTQYF
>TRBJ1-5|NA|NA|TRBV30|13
TGTGCCTGGAGTGTAAGCGGCAATCAGCCCCAGCATTTT
CAWSVSGNQPQHF
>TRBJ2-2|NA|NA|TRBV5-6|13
TGTGCCAGCAGCTTGTCTCTGGAGGGGGAGCTGTTTTTT
CASSLSLEGELFF
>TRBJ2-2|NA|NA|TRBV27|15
TGTGCCAGCAGTTTACACGGCAGCCAGACCGGGGAGCTGTTTTTT
CASSLHGSQTGELFF
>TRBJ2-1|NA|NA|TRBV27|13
TGTGCCAGCAGTTTTGGGCCCTACAATGAGCAGTTCTTC
CASSFGPYNEQFF
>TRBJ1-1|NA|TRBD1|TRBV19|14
TGTGCCAGTAGCAGACAGGGGGCGAACACTGAAGCTTTCTTT
CASSRQGANTEAFF
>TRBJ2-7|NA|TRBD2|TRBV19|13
TGTGCCAGTAGTGCCGGGACTAGTTACGAGCAGTACTTC
CASSAGTSYEQYF
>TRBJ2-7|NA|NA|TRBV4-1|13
TGCGCCAGCAGCCCGCGTCAGGGTTACGAGCAGTACTTC
CASSPRQGYEQYF
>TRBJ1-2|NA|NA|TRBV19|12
TGTGCCAGTAGGACGGGGGACTATGGCTACACCTTC
CASRTGDYGYTF
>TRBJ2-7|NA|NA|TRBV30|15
TGTGCCTGGAGTGTAGGGACAACCGGGGTCTACGAGCAGTACTTC
CAWSVGTTGVYEQYF
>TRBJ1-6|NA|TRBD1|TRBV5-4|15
TGTGCCAGCAGCCCCCCGGGACAGGTGAATTCACCCCTCCACTTT
CASSPPGQVNSPLHF
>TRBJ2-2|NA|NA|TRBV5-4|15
TGTGCCAGCAGCCCCGGTGAGGGGGAGGTCGGGGAGCTGTTTTTT
CASSPGEGEVGELFF
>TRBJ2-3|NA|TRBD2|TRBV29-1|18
TGCAGCGTTGAAGCTCCCTGGGCGGGGGGCTCCAGCACAGATACGCAGTATTTT
CSVEAPWAGGSSTDTQYF
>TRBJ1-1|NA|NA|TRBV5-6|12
TGTGCCAGCAGCTTGGAGGGGTCTGAAGCTTTCTTT
CASSLEGSEAFF
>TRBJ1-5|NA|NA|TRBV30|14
TGTGCCTGGAGCAACAGGGCTGGGAATCAGCCCCAGCATTTT
CAWSNRAGNQPQHF
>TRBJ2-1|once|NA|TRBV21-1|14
TGTGCCAGCAGCAAGGTCGGGGGGGCCAATGAGCAGTTCTTC
CASSKVGGANEQFF
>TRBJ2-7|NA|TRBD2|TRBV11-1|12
TGTGCCAGCAGCCGTGGCGGGGGGGAGCAGTACTTC
CASSRGGGEQYF
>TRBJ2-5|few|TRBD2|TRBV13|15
TGTGCCAGCAGCTTAGGAGCGGGGGGCCGGGGGACCCAGTACTTC
CASSLGAGGRGTQYF
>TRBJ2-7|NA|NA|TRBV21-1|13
TGTGCCCCCCGGGACAGGGGGTCTTTAGAGCAGTACTTC
CAPRDRGSLEQYF
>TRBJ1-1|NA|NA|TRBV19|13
TGTGCCAGTAGACCCTCCGGGCCCACTGAAGCTTTCTTT
CASRPSGPTEAFF
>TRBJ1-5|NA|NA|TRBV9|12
TGTGCCAGCAGCGTAAGGGGTCAGCCCCAGCATTTT
CASSVRGQPQHF
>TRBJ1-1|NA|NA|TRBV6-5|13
TGTGCCAGCAGTTACGGTCCAAACACTGAAGCTTTCTTT
CASSYGPNTEAFF
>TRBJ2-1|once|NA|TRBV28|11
TGTGCCAGCAGTCCTAGCAATGAGCAGTTCTTC
CASSPSNEQFF
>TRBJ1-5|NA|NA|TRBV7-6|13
TGTGCCAGCAGCCCAGGCGGGGGTGGGCCCCAGCATTTT
CASSPGGGGPQHF
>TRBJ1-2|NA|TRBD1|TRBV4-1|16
TGCGCCAGCAGCCAAGAAGTGGACAGGGGCTTCTATGGCTACACCTTC
CASSQEVDRGFYGYTF
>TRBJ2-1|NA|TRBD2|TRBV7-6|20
TGTGCCAGCAGCTTAGCGGTGGGCGGGGGGGCCTACTATGGCTACAATGAGCAGTTCTTC
CASSLAVGGGAYYGYNEQFF
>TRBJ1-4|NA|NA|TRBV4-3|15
TGCGCCAGCAGCCAAGAAATAGGGACTAATGAAAAACTGTTTTTT
CASSQEIGTNEKLFF
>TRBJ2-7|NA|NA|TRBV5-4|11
TGTGCCACCTTGAGGGGAAACGAGCAGTACTTC
CATLRGNEQYF
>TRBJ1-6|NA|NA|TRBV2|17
TGTGCCAGCAGTGAAGCCCAGGCAGGCGGCAGAAATTCACCCCTCCACTTT
CASSEAQAGGRNSPLHF
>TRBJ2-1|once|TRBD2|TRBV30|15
TGTGCCTGGAGTGTGTATAGCGGGGGGGAAGATGAGCAGTTCTTC
CAWSVYSGGEDEQFF
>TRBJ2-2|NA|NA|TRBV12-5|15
TGTGCTAGTGGTTTTTCCCGCGGGGACACCGGGGAGCTGTTTTTT
CASGFSRGDTGELFF
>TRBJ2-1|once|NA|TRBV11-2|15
TGTGCCAGCAGCTCTTCCCCGGCGGGAACTAATGAGCAGTTCTTC
CASSSSPAGTNEQFF
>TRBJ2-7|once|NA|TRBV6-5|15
TGTGCCAGCAGTTACTCGAACGCGGGCACCTACGAGCAGTACTTC
CASSYSNAGTYEQYF
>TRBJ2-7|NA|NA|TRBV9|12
TGTGCCAGCAGCCTAACAGGTGGCGAGCAGTACTTC
CASSLTGGEQYF
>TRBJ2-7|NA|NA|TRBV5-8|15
TGTGCCAGCAGCGCAATCCGGGACGGCCCCTACGAGCAGTACTTC
CASSAIRDGPYEQYF
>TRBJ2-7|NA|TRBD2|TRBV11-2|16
TGTGCCAGCAGCTTAGGTCACGGACTAGCGGTGGACGAGCAGTACTTC
CASSLGHGLAVDEQYF